Following are 29 T cell receptor beta chains from one sample sequenced in a study of response to subunit inactivated influenza vaccine. A single record per CDR3 protein comes from TCRdb applying MiXCR to the RT-PCR reads. The sample consists of roughly 790,000 distinct CDR3 sequences, approximately 21% of them appearing once. The sample here was PBMCs from blood, taken more than 4 days after vaccination. Receptors were obtained from a man aged 50 to 60 who received an inactivated influenza vaccine.

The J gene is TRBJ1-1, the V gene TRBV10-3, with TRBD1 identical over 8 bases. Germline V gene data show CDR1 as ENHRY and CDR2 as SYGVKD. Unmatched junction bases numbered 7, after V lost 9 bases and J lost 4 bases. The CDR3 is 13 amino acids. The CDR3 coding sequence is TGTGCCATAGGACAGGGAGTAGGCACTGAAGCTTTCTTT. It encodes CAIGQGVGTEAFF.

This clonotype was picked up many times. The V and J genes are TRBV5-1 and TRBJ2-3, with 9 bases lining up with TRBD1. The CDR3 covers 15 residues. V dropped 0 bases and J dropped 2; count of bases not matched to a gene: 1. Germline V gene lookup returns CDR1 SGHRS and CDR2 YFSETQ. The CDR3 DNA sequence: TGCGCCAGCAGCTTGGGGACAGGGGACACAGATACGCAGTATTTT. Protein sequence: CASSLGTGDTDTQYF.

The rearrangement uses TRBV5-1 and TRBJ2-1, with D perhaps given as TRBD1 or TRBD2 (6 bases each). Germline V gene sequence: CDR1 SGHRS, CDR2 YFSETQ. V lost 4 bases to trimming and J lost 2 bases, with 13 bases between them. The CDR3 consists of 15 residues. The CDR3 bases are TGCGCCAGCAGCGGGGGAGGACAGCCCTACAATGAGCAGTTCTTC. Translation gives CASSGGGQPYNEQFF. The complete variable domain, with remaining parts taken from reference TRBV5-1 and TRBJ2-1, reads KAGVTQTPRYLIKTRGQQVTLSCSPISGHRSVSWYQQTPGQGLQFLFEYFSETQRNKGNFPGRFSGRQFSNSRSEMNVSTLELGDSALYLCASSGGGQPYNEQFFGPGTRLTVL.

This clonotype was detected only a few times. The gene calls are TRBV20-1 and TRBJ1-1, with D unclear. V lost 3 bases to trimming and J lost 5 bases, with 13 bases between them. This CDR3 has 13 residues. Looked up from germline, CDR1 is DFQATT and CDR2 is SNEGSKA (reference sequence). The CDR3 spells CSARRTAKTEAFF. In nucleotides, the CDR3 is TGCAGTGCTAGGCGGACGGCAAAAACTGAAGCTTTCTTT.

This clonotype was recorded a few times. The chain couples TRBV20-1 to TRBJ2-3; D not resolved. The CDR3 consists of 11 residues. Trimming removed 5 bases at V and 5 bases at J, with 8 bases between. Germline V lookup: CDR1 DFQATT, CDR2 SNEGSKA (reference sequence). Written as DNA, the CDR3 is TGCAGTGCTGGAAAGGGAGATACGCAGTATTTT. The encoded protein is CSAGKGDTQYF.

DNA of the CDR3: TGTGCCATCAGTGAGTCTTTGACAGGAACCAGCTCCTACGAGCAGTACTTC. Translating gives CAISESLTGTSSYEQYF. The chain employs TRBV10-3 and TRBJ2-7; maybe TRBD1 (6 bases). V was pared by 0 bases and J by 0 bases, with 15 bases between. The CDR3 has 17 amino acids. The germline V gene encodes CDR1 ENHRY and CDR2 SYGVKD.

The chain has TRBV6-1 and TRBJ2-3; D gene unclear. The length of the CDR3 is 13 residues. Germline CDR1 MNHNS, CDR2 SASEGT. The V end was cut by 7 bases, the J end by 0 bases, with 8 bases between. CDR3: CASTSPSTDTQYF. In DNA, the CDR3 is TGTGCCAGCACCTCGCCCAGCACAGATACGCAGTATTTT.

The rearrangement joins TRBV2 to TRBJ2-5, with 13 bases that match TRBD2. This CDR3 contains 16 residues. The ends lost 1 base at V and 3 bases at J; junction bases unmatched: 2. CDR1 and CDR2 (germline): SNHLY, FYNNEI. The CDR3 here is CASSEGTSGRKETQYF. The CDR3 bases are TGTGCCAGCAGTGAAGGGACTAGCGGGAGAAAAGAGACCCAGTACTTC. Filled out from reference TRBV2 and TRBJ2-5, the complete variable domain reads EPEVTQTPSHQVTQMGQEVILRCVPISNHLYFYWYRQILGQKVEFLVSFYNNEISEKSEIFDDQFSVERPDGSNFTLKIRSTKLEDSAMYFCASSEGTSGRKETQYFGPGTRLLVL.

In its sample, this clonotype was seen a few times. V usage is TRBV5-5 and J usage is TRBJ2-1, with TRBD2 identical over 9 bases. CDR1 is SGHKS, CDR2 YYEKEE, per germline (reference sequence). The CDR3 consists of 16 residues. V shed 0 bases and J 7 bases; nucleotides not matched to a gene: 8. The DNA for the CDR3 is TGTGCCAGCAGCTTGGCCTGGCTAGCGGGGAGGAATGAGCAGTTCTTC. Translating gives CASSLAWLAGRNEQFF.

This sequence joins TRBV5-1 and TRBJ2-5; 9 bases line up with TRBD2. Germline lookup yields CDR1 SGHRS and CDR2 YFSETQ. V lost 0 bases and J lost 5; bases outside the gene matches: 8. The CDR3 totals 16 residues. DNA of the CDR3: TGCGCCAGCAGCTTGGGCCCCAGCGGGGGGTTTGAGACCCAGTACTTC. Protein: CASSLGPSGGFETQYF.

This clonotype showed up many times. The rearrangement uses TRBV20-1 and TRBJ2-7; 8 bases are a match to TRBD1. After removal of 6 bases from V and 4 bases from J, the junction contained 8 bases not matched to a gene. Germline V lookup: CDR1 DFQATT, CDR2 SNEGSKA (reference sequence). This CDR3 spans 13 amino acids. The CDR3: CSAPRTGWYEQYF. DNA for the CDR3: TGCAGTGCGCCGCGGACAGGGTGGTACGAGCAGTACTTC.

The sample holds a few counts of this clonotype. The CDR3 bases are TGCAGTGCGGGACTTCTTACCAACACAGATACGCAGTATTTT. It is translated as CSAGLLTNTDTQYF. This chain joins TRBV20-1 and TRBJ2-3; tentatively, D is TRBD2 (6 bases). The germline V gene has CDR1 DFQATT and CDR2 SNEGSKA (reference sequence). The CDR3 extends over 14 amino acids. The V end lost 6 bases, the J end lost 2 bases, and 15 bases lay between the germline ends.

V usage is TRBV20-1 and J usage is TRBJ1-6; D unresolved. This CDR3 is built from 14 residues. The ends were cut back, 1 base at V and 5 bases at J, with 9 bases in the middle. CDR1 and CDR2 from the germline V gene are DFQATT and SNEGSKA (reference sequence). The DNA for the CDR3 is TGCAGTGCTAGAGTCGGACTGGATAATTCACCCCTCCACTTT. As protein: CSARVGLDNSPLHF.

This sequence joins TRBV6-1 and TRBJ2-2; the D is unclear. V was shortened by 6 bases and J by 2 bases, with 16 bases between the two germline ends. The CDR3 runs to 16 residues. Germline lookup yields CDR1 MNHNS and CDR2 SASEGT. In DNA form, the CDR3 reads TGTGCCAGCAGGCCCGCGGCGGACGGAAACACCGGGGAGCTGTTTTTT. Translated: CASRPAADGNTGELFF.

The chain uses TRBV27 and TRBJ2-1; D uncertain. The CDR3 sequence is 13 residues long. V was pared by 3 bases and J by 8 bases, with 11 bases between. Germline V lookup: CDR1 MNHEY, CDR2 SMNVEV (reference sequence). This chain's CDR3 is CASSLAAWDEQFF. Here the CDR3 DNA reads TGTGCCAGCAGTTTGGCGGCTTGGGATGAGCAGTTCTTC.

CDR3 loop: CAAGGANVLTF. In DNA form, the CDR3 reads TGTGCCGCGGGAGGGGCCAACGTCCTGACTTTC. This sequence joins TRBV19 and TRBJ2-6; tentatively, D is TRBD2 (6 bases). From germline, CDR1 is LNHDA and CDR2 SQIVND (reference sequence). V was shortened by 11 bases and J by 4 bases, with 6 bases between the two germline ends. CDR3 length equals 11 residues.

The chain uses TRBV12-3 or TRBV12-4 and TRBJ2-7, with 10 positions matching TRBD2. This CDR3 comprises 17 residues. The junction had 12 bases not matched to a gene; V was cut back by 7 bases and J by 0 bases. CDR3 nucleotides: TGTGCCAGCAAGGGGACTAGCGAGTCCATGCTCTCCTACGAGCAGTACTTC. Residues: CASKGTSESMLSYEQYF.

For the CDR3, the DNA is TGTGCCAGCAGTTTGGAGTTGGGACAGGGCTACAATGAGCAGTTCTTC. Residues: CASSLELGQGYNEQFF. The chain combines TRBV12-3 or TRBV12-4 with TRBJ2-1, with 9 bases aligning to TRBD1. This CDR3 has 16 residues. V lost 3 bases, J lost 3 bases, and 6 bases stayed unmatched.

This clonotype was detected many times. The chain recombines TRBV25-1 with TRBJ2-1; 10 nucleotides line up with TRBD1. CDR1 and CDR2 (germline): MGHDK, SYGVNS. The CDR3 contains 15 residues. J lost 4 bases, V lost 8 bases, and 8 bases had no gene match. The chain's CDR3 is CASRGGDRGYNEQFF. DNA of the CDR3: TGTGCCAGCCGGGGGGGGGACAGGGGATACAATGAGCAGTTCTTC. Variable domain in full (rest from reference TRBV25-1 and TRBJ2-1): EADIYQTPRYLVIGTGKKITLECSQTMGHDKMYWYQQDPGMELHLIHYSYGVNSTEKGDLSSESTVSRIRTEHFPLTLESARPSHTSQYLCASRGGDRGYNEQFFGPGTRLTVL.

The chain couples TRBV15 to TRBJ2-3; either TRBD1 or TRBD2 may fit D (5 bases each). V was cut by 0 bases and J by 0 bases, with 10 bases left in between. From germline, CDR1 is LNHNV and CDR2 YYDKDF (reference sequence). The length of the CDR3 is 16 residues. This CDR3 is CATSRDGTVSTDTQYF. In DNA form, the CDR3 reads TGTGCCACCAGCAGAGATGGGACGGTTAGCACAGATACGCAGTATTTT.

In DNA form, the CDR3 reads TGTGCCAGCAGCTCGACTAGCGGGAGCGCCCGCGATACGCAGTATTTT. Translated: CASSSTSGSARDTQYF. The rearrangement joins TRBV7-2 to TRBJ2-3; TRBD2 agrees at 12 bases. Germline lookup yields CDR1 SGHTA and CDR2 FQGNSA. Trimming took 4 bases from V and 6 from J; bases not matched to a gene: 8. The CDR3 loop spans 16 amino acids.

This clonotype was counted only a few times. CDR3 nucleotide sequence: TGTGCATCCTACGAGCAGTACTTC. Protein: CASYEQYF. The chain carries TRBV12-3 or TRBV12-4 and TRBJ2-7; D unresolved. This CDR3 region has 8 residues.

V is TRBV5-1 and J is TRBJ1-1; TRBD1 matches 7 bases. V gave up 4 bases and J gave up 1 base; unmatched junction bases: 7. The CDR3 is made up of 15 amino acids. Germline V gene sequence: CDR1 SGHRS, CDR2 YFSETQ. DNA of the CDR3: TGCGCCAGCAGCAAAGAACAGGGGCAGAACACTGAAGCTTTCTTT. Translated, it gives CASSKEQGQNTEAFF.

V is TRBV21-1 and J is TRBJ2-1; TRBD1, the table's D call, lacks a check against the DNA. TRBV21-1 counts as a pseudogene. This CDR3 is 19 amino acids long. The CDR3 is CARSKSRGVRAAAYNEQFF. The CDR3 region has the DNA TGTGCCAGAAGCAAGTCCCGGGGTGTGAGGGCAGCAGCCTACAATGAGCAGTTCTTC.

This chain joins TRBV30 and TRBJ2-6, with unresolved D. The CDR3 spans 14 residues. Germline V lookup: CDR1 GTSNPN, CDR2 SVGIG (reference sequence). V lost 0 bases, J lost 0 bases, and 3 bases lay in between. The CDR3: CAWSVGSGANVLTF. The CDR3 nucleotides read TGTGCCTGGAGTGTGGGCTCTGGGGCCAACGTCCTGACTTTC.

This clonotype was found many times. The CDR3 DNA sequence: TGTGCCAGCAGCTTAGATCAGTTCCTGAAGACCCAGTACTTC. It codes for CASSLDQFLKTQYF. This rearrangement joins TRBV7-2 to TRBJ2-5; D is undetermined. Trimming took 1 base from V and 6 from J, leaving 12 bases between them. The CDR3 is 14 amino acids. CDR1 is SGHTA and CDR2 is FQGNSA in the germline V gene.

The chain combines TRBV5-1 with TRBJ2-5, with D possibly being TRBD2 (5 bases). CDR3 length: 15 amino acids. Per germline, CDR1 SGHRS and CDR2 YFSETQ. V lost 0 bases to trimming and J lost 5 bases, with 14 bases between them. The CDR3 nucleotides read TGCGCCAGCAGCTTGGCCGAGGGAGCGCTCGAGACCCAGTACTTC. Translation gives CASSLAEGALETQYF.

Notes on this clonotype: No conserved phenylalanine or tryptophan ends this CDR3, so it is likely a read error. The chain is built from TRBV20-1 and TRBJ2-3, with D possibly matching TRBD2 (6 bases). There are 16 residues in the CDR3. V dropped 3 bases and J dropped 2 bases, with 18 bases sitting between them. Germline V CDR1 and CDR2: DFQATT, SNEGSKA (reference sequence). In nucleotides, the CDR3 is TGCAGTGCTAGGGTCGGGCGGGGAAGATACACAGATACGCAGTATTAT. This codes for CSARVGRGRYTDTQYY.

This rearrangement joins TRBV3-1 to TRBJ2-2; D may be TRBD1 or TRBD2 (5 bases each). The CDR3 sequence is 17 residues long. Germline loops: CDR1 LGHDT, CDR2 YNNKEL (reference sequence). Trimming pared 0 bases from V and 0 bases from J, leaving 11 bases between. CDR3 protein: CASSQDRGGSNTGELFF. DNA of the CDR3: TGTGCCAGCAGCCAAGATAGGGGCGGGTCGAACACCGGGGAGCTGTTTTTT.